This TCR beta chain originates from a study of ipilimumab plus nivolumab after autologous stem cell transplantation (dated by TCRdb to about 2021). About the investigation overall: Trial patients received a median of about 5 ipilimumab doses and fewer than 10 nivolumab doses. The DLBCL cohort included primary refractory and relapsed disease, with 18-month progression-free survival of approximately 83% and 30% respectively. Patients in the trial were undergoing autologous transplant and had high-risk diffuse large B cell lymphoma, mature T cell lymphoma, or multiple myeloma. Around 35 patients made up the trial's intent-to-treat population. The research as a whole found: According to the authors, a biologic rationale for studying the approach further came from T cell receptor repertoire, regulatory T cell phenotype and gut microbiota profiles. Combined checkpoint inhibition as post-transplant consolidation was concluded by the authors to appear tolerable.

Checkpoint therapy was initiated 14 to 28 days after autologous transplant, and ipilimumab was administered at 1 mg/kg intravenously on day 1 of selected weeks. Nivolumab was given at 3 mg/kg intravenously on day 1 of weeks 1, 4, 7, 10, and every two weeks through week 26. This was a Phase Ib clinical trial that tested ipilimumab plus nivolumab, given as combined checkpoint inhibition, for consolidation following autologous stem cell transplantation. CDR1 SGHAT and CDR2 FQNNGV are derived from the germline V gene. Including cysteine and phenylalanine, the CDR3 has 12 amino acids. Only CDR3 DNA is held: 36 bases, read in frame from base 1. Trimming takes 5 bases from V and 4 bases from J, and the germline ends sit 8 bases apart. The library was obtained by the immunoSEQ multiplex PCR assay. The source is immuneACCESS, and TCRdb retained only in-frame sequences with V and J called. Part of the clones is not carried over; for the studies checked, unresolved V genes explain less than half of this, and the remainder is unexplained. This sample gives 20,000 or so clones in total; just under 75% of them show up just once. Roughly a quarter of the sample rests with the top ten.

Details on this clone: Its specific antigen is unknown. Base quality data are lacking; no much larger clone is found one base away.

This clonotype was obtained from a male donor with diffuse large B-cell lymphoma. This sample comprised PBMCs, obtained in a trial of ipilimumab plus nivolumab as post-transplant consolidation. The chain links TRBV11-2 with TRBJ1-2; TRBD1 could be the D gene, as 5 bases match. CDR3 region: CASSPDSYGYTF. The nucleotide sequence reads TGTGCCAGCAGCCCCGACAGCTATGGCTACACCTTC.